The clone carrying this TCR beta chain was found once. Its target is unknown. The data were taken from a study of long-term antiretroviral therapy in people with HIV. The authors ran the immunoSEQ assay, v3.0, at survey level. TCRdb's copy holds only in-frame clones and misses some; the assay was immunoSEQ multiplex PCR. This table has about 25,000 clones, around 76% appearing once. CDR1 and CDR2 (germline): SGHTA, FQGNSA. V lost 5 bases and J lost 6; bases outside the gene matches: 9. The CDR3 consists of 14 residues. General observations from the study: Blood was collected between the mid-2000s and the late 2010s, possibly under older ART regimens. Repertoires looked antigen-experienced, with only a slight naive shift after ART.

This chain connects TRBV7-2 to TRBJ2-7; 8 nucleotides agree with TRBD1. This specimen was unsorted PBMCs, taken 0.5 years after starting antiretroviral therapy. This clonotype was sampled from a woman between 40 and 55 years old with HIV. This CDR3 reads CASSGTGGLGEQYF. CDR3 bases: TGTGCCAGCAGCGGAACAGGGGGTCTCGGCGAGCAGTACTTC.